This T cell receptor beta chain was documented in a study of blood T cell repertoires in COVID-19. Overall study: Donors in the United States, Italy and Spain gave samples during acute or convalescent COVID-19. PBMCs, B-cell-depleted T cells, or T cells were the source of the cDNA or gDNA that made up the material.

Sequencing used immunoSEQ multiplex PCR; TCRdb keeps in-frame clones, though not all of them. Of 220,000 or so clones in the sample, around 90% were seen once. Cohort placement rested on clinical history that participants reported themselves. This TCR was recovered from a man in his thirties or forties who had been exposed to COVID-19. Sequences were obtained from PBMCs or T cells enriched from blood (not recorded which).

CDR3 amino acids: CASSLGQKSSYEQYF. The CDR3 DNA reads TGTGCCAGCAGCCTGGGACAGAAGAGCTCCTACGAGCAGTACTTC. The chain joins TRBV5-4 to TRBJ2-7; 7 bases are a match to TRBD1. CDR3 length: 15 amino acids. With V trimmed by 4 bases and J by 0 bases, 7 bases remained unmatched. Per germline, CDR1 SGHNT and CDR2 YYREEE (reference sequence).